The present TCR beta chain was sequenced within a study of blood T cells in healthy people across ages. Many counts were recorded for this clonotype. The trim removed 6 bases at V and 4 bases at J, leaving 5 bases unmatched. The CDR3 is made up of 13 amino acids. The germline CDR1 and CDR2 sequences are WSHSY and SAAADI. A J-beta primer mix and a sample-barcoded 5' primer were used in a second PCR of roughly 7 to 12 cycles. TCRdb re-derived calls from the 5' RACE reads in MiXCR, one entry per CDR3 protein. This table has 700,000 to 900,000 distinct CDR3 sequences, roughly 26% appearing once. These data are also associated with another study on T cells of mothers and their children.

This sequence joins TRBV10-2 and TRBJ2-5, with 7 bases matching TRBD1. This TCR came from a boy aged 5-17 years in good health. The sequencing input was blood. The CDR3 nucleotides are TGCGCCAGCAGCTCCTCAGGGGGAGAGACCCAGTACTTC. Translated: CASSSSGGETQYF.